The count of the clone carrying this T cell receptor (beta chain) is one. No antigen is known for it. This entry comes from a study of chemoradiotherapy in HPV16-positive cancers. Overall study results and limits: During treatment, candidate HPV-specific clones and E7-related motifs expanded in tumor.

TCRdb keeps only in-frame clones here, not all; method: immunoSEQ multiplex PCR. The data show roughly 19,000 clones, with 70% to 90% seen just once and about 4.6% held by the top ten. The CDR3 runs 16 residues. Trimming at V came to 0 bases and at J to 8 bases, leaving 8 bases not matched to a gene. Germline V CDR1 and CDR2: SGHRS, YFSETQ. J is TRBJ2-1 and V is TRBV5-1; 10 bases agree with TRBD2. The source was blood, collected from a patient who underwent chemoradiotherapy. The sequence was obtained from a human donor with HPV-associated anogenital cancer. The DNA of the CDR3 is TGCGCCAGCAGCTTGGTAGGGCTAGCGGGAGTGGATGAGCAGTTCTTC. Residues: CASSLVGLAGVDEQFF. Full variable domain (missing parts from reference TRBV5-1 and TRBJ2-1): KAGVTQTPRYLIKTRGQQVTLSCSPISGHRSVSWYQQTPGQGLQFLFEYFSETQRNKGNFPGRFSGRQFSNSRSEMNVSTLELGDSALYLCASSLVGLAGVDEQFFGPGTRLTVL.